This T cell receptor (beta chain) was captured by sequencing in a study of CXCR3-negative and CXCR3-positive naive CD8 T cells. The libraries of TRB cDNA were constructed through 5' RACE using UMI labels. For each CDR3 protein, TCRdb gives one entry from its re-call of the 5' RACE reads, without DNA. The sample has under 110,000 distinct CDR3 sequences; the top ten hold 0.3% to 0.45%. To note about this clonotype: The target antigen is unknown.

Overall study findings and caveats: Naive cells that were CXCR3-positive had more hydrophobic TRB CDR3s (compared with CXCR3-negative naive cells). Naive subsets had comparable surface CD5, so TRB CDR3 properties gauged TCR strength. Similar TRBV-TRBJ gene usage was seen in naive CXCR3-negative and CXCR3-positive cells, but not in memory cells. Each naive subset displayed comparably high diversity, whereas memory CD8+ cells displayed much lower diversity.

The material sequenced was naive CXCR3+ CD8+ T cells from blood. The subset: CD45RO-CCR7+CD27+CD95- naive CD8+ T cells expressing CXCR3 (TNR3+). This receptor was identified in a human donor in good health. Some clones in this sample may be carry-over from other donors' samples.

CDR3 sequence reads: CASSYTTFGPAYTF. The chain joins TRBV6-5 to TRBJ1-2. CDR1 MNHEY and CDR2 SVGAGI come from the germline V gene. The CDR3 has 14 amino acids.